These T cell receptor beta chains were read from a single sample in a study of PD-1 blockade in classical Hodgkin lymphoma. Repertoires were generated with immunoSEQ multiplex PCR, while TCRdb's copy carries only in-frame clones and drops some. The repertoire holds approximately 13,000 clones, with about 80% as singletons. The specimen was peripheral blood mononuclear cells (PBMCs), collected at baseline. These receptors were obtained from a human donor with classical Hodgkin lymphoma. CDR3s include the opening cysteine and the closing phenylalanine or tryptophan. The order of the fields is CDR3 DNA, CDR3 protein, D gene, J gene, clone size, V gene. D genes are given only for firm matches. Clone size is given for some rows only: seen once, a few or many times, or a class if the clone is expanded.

DNA: TGTGCCAGCTCACCAGAACAGGAGAATGGCTACACCTTC; CDR3: CASSPEQENGYTF; D: NA; J: TRBJ1-2; size: NA; V: TRBV18
DNA: TGTGCCAGCAGCTTTACGGGGGGGCAAGCTTTCTTT; CDR3: CASSFTGGQAFF; D: NA; J: TRBJ1-1; size: few; V: TRBV11-3
DNA: TGTGCCAGCACGGGTCTGCGGGGTGCCTACAATGAGCAGTTCTTC; CDR3: CASTGLRGAYNEQFF; D: NA; J: TRBJ2-1; size: NA; V: TRBV2
DNA: TGTGCCAGCAGCCCAGTCAGGGGGCCAAACACCATATATTTT; CDR3: CASSPVRGPNTIYF; D: TRBD1; J: TRBJ1-3; size: NA; V: TRBV7-2
DNA: TGTGCCAGCAGTCAAGGGGGGCCCAGGGGAAACATTCAGTACTTC; CDR3: CASSQGGPRGNIQYF; D: NA; J: TRBJ2-4; size: NA; V: TRBV6-1
DNA: TGTGCCAGCAGCTTCAACGGGGACACCGGGGAGCTGTTTTTT; CDR3: CASSFNGDTGELFF; D: NA; J: TRBJ2-2; size: NA; V: TRBV7-8
DNA: TGTGCCAGCTCACCCCTAAGATGGGAAAAACTGTTTTTT; CDR3: CASSPLRWEKLFF; D: NA; J: TRBJ1-4; size: NA; V: TRBV18
DNA: TGTGCCAGCAGTCTTAACAGTGTGGTAAATTCACCCCTCCACTTT; CDR3: CASSLNSVVNSPLHF; D: NA; J: TRBJ1-6; size: NA; V: TRBV27
DNA: TGTGCCAGCAGCTTACAACCTGGGGTTGAAGCTTTCTTT; CDR3: CASSLQPGVEAFF; D: NA; J: TRBJ1-1; size: NA; V: TRBV7-3
DNA: TGCGCCAGCAGCCACCTCGACATCCTAGTCTACCACGAGCAGTACTTC; CDR3: CASSHLDILVYHEQYF; D: NA; J: TRBJ2-7; size: NA; V: TRBV4-1
DNA: TGCGCCAGCAGCTTGAGTCTACAATCCTACAATGAGCAGTTCTTC; CDR3: CASSLSLQSYNEQFF; D: NA; J: TRBJ2-1; size: NA; V: TRBV5-1
DNA: TGTGCCAGCAGTTACTACAGGGCCCATAATTCACCCCTCCACTTT; CDR3: CASSYYRAHNSPLHF; D: NA; J: TRBJ1-6; size: NA; V: TRBV6-6
DNA: TGTGCCAGCAGCCCTATACGCGGCGAAAAACTGTTTTTT; CDR3: CASSPIRGEKLFF; D: NA; J: TRBJ1-4; size: few; V: TRBV7-8
DNA: TGTGCCATCAGTGAGCCGGGGGGACAGACCTACAATGAGCAGTTCTTC; CDR3: CAISEPGGQTYNEQFF; D: NA; J: TRBJ2-1; size: NA; V: TRBV10-3